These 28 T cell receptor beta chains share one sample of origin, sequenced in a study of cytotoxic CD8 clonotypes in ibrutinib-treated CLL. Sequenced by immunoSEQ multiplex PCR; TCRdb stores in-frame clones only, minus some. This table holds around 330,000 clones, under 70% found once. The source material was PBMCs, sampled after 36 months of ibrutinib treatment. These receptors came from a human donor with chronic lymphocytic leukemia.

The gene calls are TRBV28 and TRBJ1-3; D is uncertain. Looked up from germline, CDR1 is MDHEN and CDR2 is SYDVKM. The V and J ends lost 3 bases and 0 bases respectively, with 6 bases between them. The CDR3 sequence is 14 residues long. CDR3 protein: CASSFSYSGNTIYF. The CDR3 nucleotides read TGTGCCAGCAGTTTTAGCTACTCTGGAAACACCATATATTTT.

The CDR3 region has the DNA TGTGCCAGCAGTCCCCAGCGGGGGTCCTACGAGCAGTACTTC. Protein: CASSPQRGSYEQYF. The chain employs TRBV7-3 and TRBJ2-7; 8 positions match TRBD2. The length of the CDR3 is 14 residues. Germline CDR1 SGHTA, CDR2 FQGTGA. V lost 6 bases to trimming and J lost 1 base; unmatched junction nucleotides: 5.

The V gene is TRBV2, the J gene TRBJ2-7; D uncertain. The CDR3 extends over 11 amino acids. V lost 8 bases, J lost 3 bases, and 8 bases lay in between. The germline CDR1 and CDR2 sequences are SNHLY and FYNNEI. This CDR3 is CASGANYEQYF. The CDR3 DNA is TGTGCCAGCGGAGCCAACTACGAGCAGTACTTC.

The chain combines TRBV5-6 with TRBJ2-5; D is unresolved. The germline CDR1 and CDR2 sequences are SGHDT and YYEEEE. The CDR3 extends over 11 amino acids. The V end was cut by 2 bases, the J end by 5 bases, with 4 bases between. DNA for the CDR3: TGTGCCAGCAGCTTTGGGGAGACCCAGTACTTC. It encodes CASSFGETQYF.

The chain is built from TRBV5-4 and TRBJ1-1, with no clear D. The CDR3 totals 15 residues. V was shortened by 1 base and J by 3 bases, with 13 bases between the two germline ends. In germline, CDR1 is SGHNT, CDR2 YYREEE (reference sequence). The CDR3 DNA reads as TGTGCCAGCAGCTTGATTGGGCGTAGGGACACTGAAGCTTTCTTT. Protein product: CASSLIGRRDTEAFF.

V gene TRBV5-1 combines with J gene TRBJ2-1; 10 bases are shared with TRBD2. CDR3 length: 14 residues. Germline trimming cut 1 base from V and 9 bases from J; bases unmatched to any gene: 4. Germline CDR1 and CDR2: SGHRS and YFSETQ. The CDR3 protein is CASSLLAGEGEQFF. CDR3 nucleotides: TGCGCCAGCAGCTTGCTAGCGGGAGAGGGTGAGCAGTTCTTC.

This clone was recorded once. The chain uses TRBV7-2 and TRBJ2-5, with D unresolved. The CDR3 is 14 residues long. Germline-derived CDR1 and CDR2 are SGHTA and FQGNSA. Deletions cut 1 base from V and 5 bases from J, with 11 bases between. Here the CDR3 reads CASSLVRVGETQYF. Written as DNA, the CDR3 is TGTGCCAGCAGCTTAGTTAGGGTGGGGGAGACCCAGTACTTC.

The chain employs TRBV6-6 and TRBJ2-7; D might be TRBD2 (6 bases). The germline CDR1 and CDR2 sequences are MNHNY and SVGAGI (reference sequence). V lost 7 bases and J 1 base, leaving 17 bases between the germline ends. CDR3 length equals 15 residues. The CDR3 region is CASTIGGTPSYEQYF. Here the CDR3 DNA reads TGTGCCAGCACCATAGGAGGGACGCCGTCCTACGAGCAGTACTTC.

The CDR3, as DNA: TGTGCCAGCAGCCCCGGGACTTTCACCTACGAGCAGTACTTC. Translation gives CASSPGTFTYEQYF. V and J are TRBV7-8 and TRBJ2-7, with D possibly matching TRBD2 (6 bases). V lost 5 bases and J lost 2, with 13 bases in between. There are 14 residues in the CDR3. Germline V gives CDR1 SGHVS, CDR2 FQNEAQ.

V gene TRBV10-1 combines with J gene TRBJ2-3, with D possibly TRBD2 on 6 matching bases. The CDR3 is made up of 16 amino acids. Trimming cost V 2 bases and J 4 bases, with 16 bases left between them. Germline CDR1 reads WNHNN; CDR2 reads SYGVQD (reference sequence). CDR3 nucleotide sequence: TGCGCCAGCAGTGAGGCGACGGGAGTCTTTTCAGATACGCAGTATTTT. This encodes CASSEATGVFSDTQYF.

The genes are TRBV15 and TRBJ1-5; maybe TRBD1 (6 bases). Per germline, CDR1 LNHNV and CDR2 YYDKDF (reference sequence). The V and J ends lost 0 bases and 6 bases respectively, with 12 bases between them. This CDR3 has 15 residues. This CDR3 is CATSRDRGVGQPQHF. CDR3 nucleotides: TGTGCCACCAGCAGAGACAGGGGAGTCGGTCAGCCCCAGCATTTT.

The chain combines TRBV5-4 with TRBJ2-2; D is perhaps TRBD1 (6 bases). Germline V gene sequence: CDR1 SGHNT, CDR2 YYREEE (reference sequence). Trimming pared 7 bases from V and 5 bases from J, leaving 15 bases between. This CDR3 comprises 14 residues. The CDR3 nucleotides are TGTGCCAGCGGGCCATATACAGGGACCGGGGAGCTGTTTTTT. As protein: CASGPYTGTGELFF. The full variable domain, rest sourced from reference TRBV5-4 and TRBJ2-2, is ETGVTQSPTHLIKTRGQQVTLRCSSQSGHNTVSWYQQALGQGPQFIFQYYREEENGRGNFPPRFSGLQFPNYSSELNVNALELDDSALYLCASGPYTGTGELFFGEGSRLTVL.

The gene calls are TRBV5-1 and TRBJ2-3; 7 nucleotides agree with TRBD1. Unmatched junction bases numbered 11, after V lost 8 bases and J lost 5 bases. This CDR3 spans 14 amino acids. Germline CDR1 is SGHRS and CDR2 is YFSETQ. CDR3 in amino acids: CARRGLASEDTQYF. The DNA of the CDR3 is TGCGCCAGGAGGGGGCTCGCGAGCGAAGATACGCAGTATTTT. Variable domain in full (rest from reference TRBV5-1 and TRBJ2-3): KAGVTQTPRYLIKTRGQQVTLSCSPISGHRSVSWYQQTPGQGLQFLFEYFSETQRNKGNFPGRFSGRQFSNSRSEMNVSTLELGDSALYLCARRGLASEDTQYFGPGTRLTVL.

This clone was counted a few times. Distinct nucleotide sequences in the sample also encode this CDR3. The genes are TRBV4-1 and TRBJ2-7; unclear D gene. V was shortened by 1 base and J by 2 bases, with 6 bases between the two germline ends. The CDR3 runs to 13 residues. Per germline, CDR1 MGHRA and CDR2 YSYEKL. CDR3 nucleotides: TGCGCCAGCAGCCAAGGCAGTCCCTACGAGCAGTACTTC. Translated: CASSQGSPYEQYF.

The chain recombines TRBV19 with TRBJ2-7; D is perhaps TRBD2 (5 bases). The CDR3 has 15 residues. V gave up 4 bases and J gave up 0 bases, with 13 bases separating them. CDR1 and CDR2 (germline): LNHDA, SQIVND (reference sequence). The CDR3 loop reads CASSNLLGSSYEQYF. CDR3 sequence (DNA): TGTGCCAGTAGTAACCTTTTGGGGAGCTCCTACGAGCAGTACTTC.

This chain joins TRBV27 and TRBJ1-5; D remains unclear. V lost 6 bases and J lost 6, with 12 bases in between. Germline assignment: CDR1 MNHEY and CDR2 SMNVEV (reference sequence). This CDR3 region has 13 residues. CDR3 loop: CASRAYSSQPQHF. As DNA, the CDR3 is TGTGCCAGCAGGGCGTATAGTTCTCAGCCCCAGCATTTT.

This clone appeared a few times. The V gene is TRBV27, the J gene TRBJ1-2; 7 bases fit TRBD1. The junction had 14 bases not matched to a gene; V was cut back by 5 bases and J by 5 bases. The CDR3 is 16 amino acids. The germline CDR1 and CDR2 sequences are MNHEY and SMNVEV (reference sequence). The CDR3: CASSQTRQGRGYGYTF. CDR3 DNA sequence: TGTGCCAGCAGTCAAACCCGACAGGGAAGAGGATATGGCTACACCTTC.

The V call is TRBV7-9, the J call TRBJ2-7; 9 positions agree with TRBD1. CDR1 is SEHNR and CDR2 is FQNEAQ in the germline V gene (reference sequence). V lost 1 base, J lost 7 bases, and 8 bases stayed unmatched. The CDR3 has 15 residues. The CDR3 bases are TGTGCCAGCAGCTTAGAAAGGACAGGGGTCGAGGAGCAGTACTTC. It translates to CASSLERTGVEEQYF.

The DNA of the CDR3 is TGTGCCAGCAGCCAAGGGGGGACCGGGGAGCTGTTTTTT. This translates into CASSQGGTGELFF. The V and J genes are TRBV14 and TRBJ2-2; the D call may be TRBD1 or TRBD2 (5 bases each). Per the germline V gene, CDR1 is SGHDN and CDR2 is FVKESK. The CDR3 has 13 residues. V was shortened by 1 base and J by 5 bases, with 5 bases between the two germline ends.

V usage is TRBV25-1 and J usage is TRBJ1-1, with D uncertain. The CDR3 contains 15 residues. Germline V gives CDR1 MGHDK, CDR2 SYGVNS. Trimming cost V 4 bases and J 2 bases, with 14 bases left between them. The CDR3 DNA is TGTGCCAGCAGTGCCCACCTCTTATCTAACACTGAAGCTTTCTTT. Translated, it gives CASSAHLLSNTEAFF.

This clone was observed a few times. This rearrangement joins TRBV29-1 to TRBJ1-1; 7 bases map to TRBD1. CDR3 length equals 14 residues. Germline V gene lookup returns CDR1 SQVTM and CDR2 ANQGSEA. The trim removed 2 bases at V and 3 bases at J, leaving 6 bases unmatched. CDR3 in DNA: TGCAGCGTTGAACCCAACAGGGGCGACACTGAAGCTTTCTTT. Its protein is CSVEPNRGDTEAFF. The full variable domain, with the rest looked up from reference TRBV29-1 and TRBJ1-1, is SAVISQKPSRDICQRGTSLTIQCQVDSQVTMMFWYRQQPGQSLTLIATANQGSEATYESGFVIDKFPISRPNLTFSTLTVSNMSPEDSSIYLCSVEPNRGDTEAFFGQGTRLTVV.

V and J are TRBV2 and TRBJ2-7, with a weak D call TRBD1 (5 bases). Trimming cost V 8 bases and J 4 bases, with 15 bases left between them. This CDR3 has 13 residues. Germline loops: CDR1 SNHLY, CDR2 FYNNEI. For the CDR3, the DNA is TGTGCCAGCTCAAACGGCAGGGCTTACGAGCAGTACTTC. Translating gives CASSNGRAYEQYF.

The CDR3 loop reads CASSQDYRGTQDTGELFF. Here the CDR3 DNA reads TGCGCCAGCAGCCAAGATTACCGAGGGACACAGGACACCGGGGAGCTGTTTTTT. The rearrangement links TRBV4-1 to TRBJ2-2, with D perhaps matching TRBD1 (6 bases). The germline V and J ends were trimmed by 0 bases and 3 bases, with 17 bases remaining between them. The CDR3 contains 18 residues. Germline loops: CDR1 MGHRA, CDR2 YSYEKL.

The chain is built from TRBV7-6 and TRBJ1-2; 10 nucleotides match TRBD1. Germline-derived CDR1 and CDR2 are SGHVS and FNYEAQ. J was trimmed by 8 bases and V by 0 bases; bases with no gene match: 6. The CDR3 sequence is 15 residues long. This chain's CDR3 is CASSLASGTGEGYTF. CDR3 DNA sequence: TGTGCCAGCAGCTTAGCCTCCGGGACAGGGGAAGGCTACACCTTC.

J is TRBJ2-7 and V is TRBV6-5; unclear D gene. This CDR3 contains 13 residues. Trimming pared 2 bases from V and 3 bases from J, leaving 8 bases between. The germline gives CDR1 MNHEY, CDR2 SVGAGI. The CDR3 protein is CASSYDESYEQYF. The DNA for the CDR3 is TGTGCCAGCAGTTACGACGAGAGCTACGAGCAGTACTTC.

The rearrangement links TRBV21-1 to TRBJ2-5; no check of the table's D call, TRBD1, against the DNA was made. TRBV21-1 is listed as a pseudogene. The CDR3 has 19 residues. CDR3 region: CASSKVSVRDSPRRETQYF. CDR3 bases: TGTGCCAGCAGCAAAGTCAGTGTTCGGGACAGCCCTAGGAGAGAGACCCAGTACTTC.

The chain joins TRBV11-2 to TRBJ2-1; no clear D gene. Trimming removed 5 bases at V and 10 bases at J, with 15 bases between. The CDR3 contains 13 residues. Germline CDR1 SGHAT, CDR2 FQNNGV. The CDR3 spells CASSGIVLGEQFF. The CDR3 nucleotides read TGTGCCAGCAGCGGGATTGTCCTCGGGGAGCAGTTCTTC.

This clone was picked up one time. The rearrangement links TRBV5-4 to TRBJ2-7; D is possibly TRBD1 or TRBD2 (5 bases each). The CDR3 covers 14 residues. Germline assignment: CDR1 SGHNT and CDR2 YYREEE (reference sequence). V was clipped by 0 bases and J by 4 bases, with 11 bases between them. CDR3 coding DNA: TGTGCCAGCAGCTTGGGACAGAGGACTTACGAGCAGTACTTC. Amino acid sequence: CASSLGQRTYEQYF.